This TCR beta chain was obtained from a study of monozygotic twins with inflammatory bowel disease. From its re-call of the 5' RACE reads, TCRdb lists each CDR3 protein once, without DNA. The sample holds about 160,000 distinct CDR3 sequences. Per germline, CDR1 SGHKS and CDR2 YYEKEE (reference sequence). This CDR3 contains 14 residues. The sequence was obtained from a human donor with ulcerative colitis or Crohn's disease, or a healthy co-twin of an affected twin (not recorded which). The sample taken for sequencing was blood. This chain joins TRBV5-5 and TRBJ1-5; with no DNA, the TCRdb D assignment of TRBD1 cannot be verified. CDR3 residues: CASSPSGGNQPQHF.